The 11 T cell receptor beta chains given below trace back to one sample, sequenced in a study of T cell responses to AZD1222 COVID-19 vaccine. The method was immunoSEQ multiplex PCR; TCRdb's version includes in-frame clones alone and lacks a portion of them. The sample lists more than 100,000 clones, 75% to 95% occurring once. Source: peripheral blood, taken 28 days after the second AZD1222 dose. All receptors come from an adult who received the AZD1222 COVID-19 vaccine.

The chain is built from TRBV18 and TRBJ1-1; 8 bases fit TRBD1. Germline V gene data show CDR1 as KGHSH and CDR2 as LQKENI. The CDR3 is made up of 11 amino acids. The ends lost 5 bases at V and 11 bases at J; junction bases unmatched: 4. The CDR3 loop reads CASSSTGEAFF. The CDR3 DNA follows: TGTGCCAGCTCATCGACAGGGGAGGCTTTCTTT.

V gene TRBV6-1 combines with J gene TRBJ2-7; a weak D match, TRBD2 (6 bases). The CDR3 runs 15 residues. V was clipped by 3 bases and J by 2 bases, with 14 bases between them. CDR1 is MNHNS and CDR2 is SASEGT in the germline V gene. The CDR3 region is CASSEGGTGTYEQYV. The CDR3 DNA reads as TGTGCCAGCAGTGAGGGCGGGACGGGGACCTACGAGCAGTACGTC.

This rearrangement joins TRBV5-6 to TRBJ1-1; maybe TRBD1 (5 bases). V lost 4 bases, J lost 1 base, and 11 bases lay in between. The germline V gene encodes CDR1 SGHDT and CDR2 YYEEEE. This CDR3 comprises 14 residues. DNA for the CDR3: TGTGCCAGCAGCGGAACCGGGGGGAACACTGAAGCTTTCTTT. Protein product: CASSGTGGNTEAFF. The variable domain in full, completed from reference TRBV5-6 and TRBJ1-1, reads DAGVTQSPTHLIKTRGQQVTLRCSPKSGHDTVSWYQQALGQGPQFIFQYYEEEERQRGNFPDRFSGHQFPNYSSELNVNALLLGDSALYLCASSGTGGNTEAFFGQGTRLTVV.

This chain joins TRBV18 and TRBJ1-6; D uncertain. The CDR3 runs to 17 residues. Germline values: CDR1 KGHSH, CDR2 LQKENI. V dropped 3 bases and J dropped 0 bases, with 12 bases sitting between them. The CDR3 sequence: CASSPQRGSSYNSPLHF. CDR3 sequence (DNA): TGTGCCAGCTCACCTCAGCGGGGAAGCTCCTATAATTCACCCCTCCACTTT. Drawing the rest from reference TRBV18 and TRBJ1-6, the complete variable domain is NAGVMQNPRHLVRRRGQEARLRCSPMKGHSHVYWYRQLPEEGLKFMVYLQKENIIDESGMPKERFSAEFPKEGPSILRIQQVVRGDSAAYFCASSPQRGSSYNSPLHFGNGTRLTVT.

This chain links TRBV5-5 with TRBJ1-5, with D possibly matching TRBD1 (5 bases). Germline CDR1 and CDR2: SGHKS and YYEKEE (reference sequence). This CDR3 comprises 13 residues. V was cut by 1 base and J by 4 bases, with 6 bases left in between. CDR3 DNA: TGTGCCAGCAGCTTGTGGGGGAATCAGCCCCAGCATTTT. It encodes CASSLWGNQPQHF.

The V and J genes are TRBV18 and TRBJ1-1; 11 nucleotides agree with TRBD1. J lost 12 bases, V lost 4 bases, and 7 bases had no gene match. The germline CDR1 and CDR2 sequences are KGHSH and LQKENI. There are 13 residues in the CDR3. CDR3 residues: CASSRDRGNWSFF. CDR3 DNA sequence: TGTGCCAGCTCACGGGACAGGGGGAATTGGTCTTTCTTT. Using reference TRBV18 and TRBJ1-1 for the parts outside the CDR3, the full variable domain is NAGVMQNPRHLVRRRGQEARLRCSPMKGHSHVYWYRQLPEEGLKFMVYLQKENIIDESGMPKERFSAEFPKEGPSILRIQQVVRGDSAAYFCASSRDRGNWSFFGQGTRLTVV.

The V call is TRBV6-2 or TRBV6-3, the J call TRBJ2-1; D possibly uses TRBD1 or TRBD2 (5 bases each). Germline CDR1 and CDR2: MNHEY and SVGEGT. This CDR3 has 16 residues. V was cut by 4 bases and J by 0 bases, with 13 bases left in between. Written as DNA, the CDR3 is TGTGCCAGCAGTTCCCCAGGGAGATCCTCCTACAATGAGCAGTTCTTC. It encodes CASSSPGRSSYNEQFF.

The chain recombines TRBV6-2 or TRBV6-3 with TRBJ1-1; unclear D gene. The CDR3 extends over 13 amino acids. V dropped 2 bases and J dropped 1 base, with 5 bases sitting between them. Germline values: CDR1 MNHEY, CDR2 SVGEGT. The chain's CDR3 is CASSYRTNTEAFF. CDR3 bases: TGTGCCAGCAGTTACCGGACGAACACTGAAGCTTTCTTT.

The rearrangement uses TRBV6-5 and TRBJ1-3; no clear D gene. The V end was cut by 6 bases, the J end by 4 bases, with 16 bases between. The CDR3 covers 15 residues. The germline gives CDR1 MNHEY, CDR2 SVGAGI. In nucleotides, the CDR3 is TGTGCCAGCAGCCCCCGGTATGGGCGAGGAAACACCATATATTTT. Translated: CASSPRYGRGNTIYF.

The CDR3 DNA reads as TGTGCCAGCAGCCGTTTCGGGACAGATACTAACTATGGCTACACCTTC. Amino acids: CASSRFGTDTNYGYTF. V gene TRBV13 combines with J gene TRBJ1-2; TRBD1 aligns across 7 bases. Germline V gene lookup returns CDR1 PRHDT and CDR2 FYEKMQ (reference sequence). The CDR3 length is 16 residues. Trimming at V came to 5 bases and at J to 0 bases, leaving 9 bases not matched to a gene.

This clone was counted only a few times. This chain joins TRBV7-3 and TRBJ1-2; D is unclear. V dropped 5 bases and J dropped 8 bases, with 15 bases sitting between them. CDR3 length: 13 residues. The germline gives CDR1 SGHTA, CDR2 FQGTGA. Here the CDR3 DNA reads TGTGCCAGCAGCCCAACACCGAAGGAGGGCTACACCTTC. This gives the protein CASSPTPKEGYTF. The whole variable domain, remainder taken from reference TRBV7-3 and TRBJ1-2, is GAGVSQTPSNKVTEKGKYVELRCDPISGHTALYWYRQSLGQGPEFLIYFQGTGAADDSGLPNDRFFAVRPEGSVSTLKIQRTERGDSAVYLCASSPTPKEGYTFGSGTRLTVV.